This is a list of T cell receptor beta chains from one sample in a study of T cells after yellow fever vaccination. TCRdb re-analysed the 5' RACE reads in MiXCR, keeping a single row per CDR3 protein. The table lists hundreds of thousands of distinct CDR3 sequences, over 15% of them singletons. Sequences were derived from PBMCs, sampled before the yellow fever booster vaccination. These receptors were taken from a man between 18 and 35 years old who received the YFV17D yellow fever vaccine. Each CDR3 is given with its conserved first and last residue. Fields, in order: clone size, D gene, J gene, V gene, CDR3 protein, CDR3 DNA. The D gene is left open where the match is weak. Rows may omit the clone size; those that give it use once, few, many or a size class.

few . TRBJ2-1 TRBV6-1 CARGSGPSYNEQFF TGTGCCAGGGGGAGTGGGCCAAGTTACAATGAGCAGTTCTTC
. . TRBJ2-4 TRBV10-3 CAISESTGARNIQYF TGTGCCATCAGTGAGTCGACAGGAGCGAGGAACATTCAGTACTTC
few . TRBJ1-4 TRBV2 CASRRGLEKLFF TGTGCCAGCAGGAGGGGTTTGGAAAAACTGTTTTTT
. . TRBJ1-1 TRBV6-2/TRBV6-3 CASRAHDIVNTEAFF TGTGCCAGCAGAGCGCATGACATCGTGAACACTGAAGCTTTCTTT
. . TRBJ2-3 TRBV24-1 CATRGPDTQYF TGTGCCACCAGAGGCCCAGATACGCAGTATTTT
few . TRBJ1-1 TRBV15 CATSRRTNTEAFF TGTGCCACCAGCCGGAGGACGAACACTGAAGCTTTCTTT
. . TRBJ2-5 TRBV27 CASSLTTGLQETQYF TGTGCCAGCAGTTTAACTACAGGGTTACAAGAGACCCAGTACTTC
. . TRBJ1-2 TRBV4-1 CASSQVYPSGYTF TGCGCCAGCAGCCAAGTTTACCCCTCCGGCTACACCTTC
. TRBD2 TRBJ2-7 TRBV20-1 CSATTPAGVNEQYF TGCAGTGCCACAACTCCAGCGGGGGTGAACGAGCAGTACTTC
. . TRBJ2-5 TRBV6-5 CASSYSTSGGSVKTQYF TGTGCCAGCAGTTACTCGACTTCCGGGGGCAGCGTAAAGACCCAGTACTTC
. . TRBJ1-6 TRBV25-1 CASSELGLGNSPLHF TGTGCCAGCAGTGAATTGGGATTGGGTAATTCACCCCTCCACTTT
. . TRBJ1-2 TRBV9 CASSVAGYGYTF TGTGCCAGCAGCGTAGCTGGCTATGGCTACACCTTC
. . TRBJ2-2 TRBV3-1 CASSQMGSTGELFF TGTGCCAGCAGCCAAATGGGGTCTACCGGGGAGCTGTTTTTT
few . TRBJ2-6 TRBV20-1 CSARTRPSSGANVLTF TGCAGTGCTAGAACTCGACCTAGCTCTGGGGCCAACGTCCTGACTTTC
few TRBD2 TRBJ2-1 TRBV7-3 CASSPPGLAGMYNEQFF TGTGCCAGCAGCCCCCCGGGACTAGCGGGGATGTACAATGAGCAGTTCTTC
few . TRBJ1-6 TRBV7-2 CASGGISSPLHF TGTGCCAGCGGGGGTATCAGTTCACCCCTCCACTTT
. . TRBJ2-3 TRBV9 CASSAIPSTDTQYF TGTGCCAGCAGCGCTATTCCTAGCACAGATACGCAGTATTTT
. . TRBJ1-2 TRBV6-6 CASSYLDIKYGYTF TGTGCCAGCAGTTACCTGGACATCAAGTATGGCTACACCTTC
. . TRBJ1-4 TRBV29-1 CSVVLGANEKLFF TGCAGCGTTGTGTTGGGGGCCAATGAAAAACTGTTTTTT
. . TRBJ1-5 TRBV7-2 CASSLTRGNQPQHF TGTGCCAGCAGCCTGACCCGTGGCAATCAGCCCCAGCATTTT
. . TRBJ1-2 TRBV25-1 CASRGVGLGYGYTF TGTGCCAGCAGGGGGGTGGGCCTTGGCTATGGCTACACCTTC
few . TRBJ1-2 TRBV5-1 CASSLAGGTYGYTF TGCGCCAGCAGCTTGGCCGGAGGGACCTATGGCTACACCTTC
few . TRBJ2-5 TRBV9 CASSGEGQRETQYF TGTGCCAGCAGCGGTGAAGGCCAACGGGAGACCCAGTACTTC
few . TRBJ2-4 TRBV4-3 CASSQEGTRSLNIQYF TGCGCCAGCAGCCAAGAAGGCACTAGATCTTTGAACATTCAGTACTTC
. . TRBJ1-4 TRBV5-5 CASSLAGADEKLFF TGTGCCAGCAGCTTGGCAGGGGCGGACGAAAAACTGTTTTTT
many . TRBJ2-7 TRBV6-2/TRBV6-3 CASSPAYEQYF TGTGCCAGCAGTCCCGCGTACGAGCAGTACTTC
. . TRBJ1-3 TRBV29-1 CSALISGNTIYF TGCAGCGCCCTAATCTCTGGAAACACCATATATTTT
few . TRBJ2-3 TRBV20-1 CSGYDGRSTDTQYF TGCAGTGGGTACGACGGCAGGAGCACAGATACGCAGTATTTT
few . TRBJ2-1 TRBV6-1 CASSETYEQFF TGTGCCAGCAGTGAGACCTATGAGCAGTTCTTC
few . TRBJ1-5 TRBV7-9 CASSPGDNQPQHF TGTGCCAGCAGCCCTGGAGATAATCAGCCCCAGCATTTT
. . TRBJ1-2 TRBV6-5 CASRSGASYGYTF TGTGCCAGCAGATCAGGGGCCTCCTATGGCTACACCTTC
. TRBD1 TRBJ1-6 TRBV28 CASRSRQGVSSPLHF TGTGCCAGCAGATCCCGACAGGGAGTGAGTTCACCCCTCCACTTT
. . TRBJ1-5 TRBV6-6 CASDSGEPQHF TGTGCCAGCGATTCGGGGGAGCCCCAGCATTTT
few . TRBJ2-2 TRBV7-8 CASSANRLRGGELFF TGTGCCAGCAGCGCAAACAGGTTGAGGGGCGGGGAGCTGTTTTTT
. . TRBJ2-2 TRBV24-1 CATSGGGDATGELFF TGTGCCACCAGTGGTGGTGGCGACGCCACCGGGGAGCTGTTTTTT
few . TRBJ2-5 TRBV29-1 CSVLGKQETQYF TGCAGCGTTCTGGGCAAACAAGAGACCCAGTACTTC
few TRBD1 TRBJ2-3 TRBV6-6 CASSSTHRQGRSTDTQYF TGTGCCAGCAGCTCTACCCACCGACAGGGGAGAAGCACAGATACGCAGTATTTT
. TRBD1 TRBJ1-5 TRBV7-9 CASSLGQGAPNQPQHF TGTGCCAGCAGCTTAGGGCAGGGGGCTCCCAATCAGCCCCAGCATTTT
. TRBD1 TRBJ2-5 TRBV25-1 CAYGTGGVETQYF TGTGCTTACGGGACAGGGGGCGTGGAGACCCAGTACTTC
. . TRBJ2-1 TRBV28 CASEGGGYNEQFF TGTGCCAGCGAGGGGGGGGGATACAATGAGCAGTTCTTC
few TRBD2 TRBJ2-1 TRBV7-3 CASSGASGGGNEQFF TGTGCCAGCAGCGGGGCTAGCGGGGGTGGTAATGAGCAGTTCTTC
. . TRBJ1-2 TRBV3-1 CASSQNSQYGYTF TGTGCCAGCAGCCAAAATTCACAGTATGGCTACACCTTC
few TRBD2 TRBJ2-3 TRBV6-5 CASSTTSGGTTDTQYF TGTGCCAGCAGTACAACTAGCGGGGGGACCACAGATACGCAGTATTTT
once . TRBJ2-3 TRBV7-8 CASSTQGQGFTDTQYF TGTGCCAGCAGCACCCAGGGGCAGGGGTTCACAGATACGCAGTATTTT
. . TRBJ1-4 TRBV10-2 CATMTANEKLFF TGCGCCACTATGACAGCTAATGAAAAACTGTTTTTT
. . TRBJ2-1 TRBV20-1 CSAVRIGTYNEQFF TGCAGTGCTGTGCGGATTGGGACCTACAATGAGCAGTTCTTC
few . TRBJ2-7 TRBV11-2 CASSSTRTFYEQYF TGTGCCAGCAGTTCGACTAGAACTTTCTACGAGCAGTACTTC
few . TRBJ2-1 TRBV7-9 CASSLRGAHNEQFF TGTGCCAGCAGCTTAAGGGGGGCCCACAATGAGCAGTTCTTC
few TRBD2 TRBJ2-3 TRBV25-1 CASSGLAGAATDTQYF TGTGCCAGCAGTGGCCTAGCGGGGGCCGCCACAGATACGCAGTATTTT
few . TRBJ2-5 TRBV29-1 CSVGSYQETQYF TGCAGCGTCGGGAGCTACCAAGAGACCCAGTACTTC
few . TRBJ2-3 TRBV4-3 CASSTIGAGTDTQYF TGCGCCAGCAGCACGATTGGGGCGGGCACAGATACGCAGTATTTT
. . TRBJ2-5 TRBV11-2 CASSLVVVEETQYF TGTGCCAGCAGCTTAGTGGTGGTGGAGGAGACCCAGTACTTC
. . TRBJ2-4 TRBV20-1 CSASSHGGNIQYF TGCAGTGCTAGTTCCCACGGGGGAAACATTCAGTACTTC
. TRBD2 TRBJ2-1 TRBV9 CASSALGAGGYNEQFF TGTGCCAGCAGCGCCCTCGGGGCGGGGGGCTACAATGAGCAGTTCTTC
few . TRBJ2-5 TRBV6-5 CASSWWRGRGETQYF TGTGCCAGCAGTTGGTGGCGGGGGCGAGGGGAGACCCAGTACTTC
. TRBD2 TRBJ2-3 TRBV6-6 CASGLAGTQYF TGTGCCAGCGGACTAGCGGGGACGCAGTATTTT
. TRBD1 TRBJ2-2 TRBV24-1 CATSDTGQGTGELFF TGTGCCACCAGTGATACGGGACAGGGCACCGGGGAGCTGTTTTTT
few . TRBJ1-2 TRBV12-3/TRBV12-4 CASSFWEEGYTF TGTGCCAGCAGTTTTTGGGAAGAAGGCTACACCTTC